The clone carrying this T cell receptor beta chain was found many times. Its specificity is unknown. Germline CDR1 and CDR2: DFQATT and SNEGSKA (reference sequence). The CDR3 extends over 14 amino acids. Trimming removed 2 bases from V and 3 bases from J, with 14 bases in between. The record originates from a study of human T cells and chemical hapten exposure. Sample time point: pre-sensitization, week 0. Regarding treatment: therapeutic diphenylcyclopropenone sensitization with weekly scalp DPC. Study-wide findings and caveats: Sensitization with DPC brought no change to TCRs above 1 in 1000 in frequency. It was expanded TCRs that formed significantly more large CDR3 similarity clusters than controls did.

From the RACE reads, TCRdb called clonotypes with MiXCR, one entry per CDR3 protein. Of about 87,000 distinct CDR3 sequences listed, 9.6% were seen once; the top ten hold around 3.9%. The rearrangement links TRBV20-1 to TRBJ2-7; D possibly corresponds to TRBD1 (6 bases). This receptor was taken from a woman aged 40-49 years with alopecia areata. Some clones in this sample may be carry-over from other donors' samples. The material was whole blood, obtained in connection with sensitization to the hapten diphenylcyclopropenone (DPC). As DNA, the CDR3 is TGCAGTGCTAGATCAGAGACAGGATACTACGAGCAGTACTTC. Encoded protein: CSARSETGYYEQYF.